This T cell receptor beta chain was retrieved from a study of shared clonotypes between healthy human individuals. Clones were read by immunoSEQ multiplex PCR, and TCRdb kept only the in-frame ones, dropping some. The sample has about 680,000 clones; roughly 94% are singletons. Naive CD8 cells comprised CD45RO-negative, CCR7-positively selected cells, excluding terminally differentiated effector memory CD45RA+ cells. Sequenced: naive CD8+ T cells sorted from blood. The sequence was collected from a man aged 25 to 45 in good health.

The CDR3 nucleotides read TGTGCCAGCCCCGAGGCGCCCGGCCGCTCCTACAATGAGCAGTTCTTC. Translating it yields CASPEAPGRSYNEQFF. The chain recombines TRBV7-8 with TRBJ2-1; D is uncertain. Germline CDR1 SGHVS, CDR2 FQNEAQ. Between the trimmed V and J ends, which lost 8 bases and 0 bases, there was a span of 17 bases. The CDR3 consists of 16 residues.